A selection of T cell receptor beta chains follows, all from one sample in a study of cytomegalovirus exposure and HLA in healthy donors. Only in-frame clones appear in the TCRdb table, and some are missing; sequencing was by immunoSEQ multiplex PCR. The data show approximately 88,000 clones, under 80% seen once. The sample was PBMCs. Source of these receptors: a man aged 18 to 35 in good health and CMV-seropositive. Each CDR3 is given with its conserved first and last residue. Each record gives: V gene, CDR3 length, J gene, clone size, D gene, CDR3 protein, CDR3 DNA. The D gene is left open where the match is weak. Part of the rows lack a size; the others show once, few, many or a class for expanded clones.

V: TRBV4-1
length: 17
J: TRBJ1-2
size: once
D: TRBD1
CDR3: CASSFRPGQARIYGYTF
DNA: TGCGCCAGCAGCTTCCGCCCTGGACAGGCCCGGATCTATGGCTACACCTTC

V: TRBV28
length: 13
J: TRBJ1-1
size: -
D: -
CDR3: CASREGAPIEAFF
DNA: TGTGCCAGCAGGGAGGGCGCCCCTATTGAAGCTTTCTTT

V: TRBV10-1
length: 13
J: TRBJ2-1
size: -
D: -
CDR3: CASSLSGGQEQFF
DNA: TGCGCCAGCAGTTTGTCTGGCGGACAGGAGCAGTTCTTC

V: TRBV28
length: 15
J: TRBJ1-1
size: -
D: -
CDR3: CASNMGGLASIEAFF
DNA: TGTGCCAGCAACATGGGGGGTTTAGCAAGCATAGAAGCTTTCTTT

V: TRBV4-1
length: 15
J: TRBJ1-2
size: -
D: TRBD1
CDR3: CASSQPEGQVGGYTF
DNA: TGCGCCAGCAGCCAACCCGAAGGACAGGTTGGAGGCTACACCTTC

V: TRBV7-8
length: 16
J: TRBJ2-7
size: -
D: -
CDR3: CASSLARIVPEAEQYF
DNA: TGTGCCAGCAGCTTAGCGCGGATCGTACCGGAGGCCGAGCAGTACTTC

V: TRBV6-1
length: 11
J: TRBJ1-5
size: few
D: -
CDR3: CASTRNQPQHF
DNA: TGTGCCAGCACGAGGAATCAGCCCCAGCATTTT

V: TRBV6-5
length: 14
J: TRBJ2-1
size: -
D: -
CDR3: CASSVRGNNNEQFF
DNA: TGTGCCAGCAGTGTACGAGGGAACAACAATGAGCAGTTCTTC

V: TRBV9
length: 12
J: TRBJ1-5
size: -
D: -
CDR3: CASRRQGQPQHF
DNA: TGTGCCAGCCGACGGCAGGGTCAGCCCCAGCATTTT

V: TRBV11-2
length: 13
J: TRBJ1-2
size: -
D: -
CDR3: CASSLAPTSGYTF
DNA: TGTGCCAGCAGCTTAGCTCCCACGAGTGGCTACACCTTC

V: TRBV28
length: 12
J: TRBJ2-7
size: -
D: -
CDR3: CASSSGPSEQYF
DNA: TGTGCCAGCAGTTCAGGCCCCTCGGAGCAGTACTTC

V: TRBV25-1
length: 15
J: TRBJ2-7
size: -
D: TRBD2
CDR3: CASSSSGRPSYEQYF
DNA: TGTGCCAGCAGTTCTAGCGGGAGGCCCTCCTACGAGCAGTACTTC

V: TRBV7-6
length: 15
J: TRBJ2-5
size: -
D: TRBD2
CDR3: CASSASGLAAETQYF
DNA: TGTGCCAGCAGCGCCTCGGGACTAGCGGCCGAGACCCAGTACTTC

V: TRBV28
length: 15
J: TRBJ1-5
size: -
D: -
CDR3: CASTSPGQSNQPQHF
DNA: TGTGCCAGCACCTCTCCCGGACAGAGCAATCAGCCCCAGCATTTT

V: TRBV6-1
length: 13
J: TRBJ1-2
size: few
D: -
CDR3: CASSETGSYGYTF
DNA: TGTGCCAGCAGTGAAACAGGGTCCTATGGCTACACCTTC

V: TRBV11-3
length: 14
J: TRBJ2-1
size: -
D: TRBD2
CDR3: CASSIGTSGNEQFF
DNA: TGTGCCAGCAGCATTGGGACTAGCGGAAATGAGCAGTTCTTC

V: TRBV28
length: 14
J: TRBJ1-4
size: few
D: TRBD1
CDR3: CASTHQGGDEKLFF
DNA: TGTGCCAGCACCCATCAGGGGGGAGATGAAAAACTGTTTTTT

V: TRBV5-1
length: 16
J: TRBJ2-5
size: -
D: TRBD2
CDR3: CASSLEGLAGQETQYF
DNA: TGCGCCAGCAGCTTGGAAGGGCTAGCGGGTCAAGAGACCCAGTACTTC

V: TRBV28
length: 12
J: TRBJ1-2
size: -
D: TRBD1
CDR3: CASSGQGPGYTF
DNA: TGTGCCAGCAGTGGACAGGGGCCGGGCTACACCTTC

V: TRBV5-1
length: 14
J: TRBJ2-7
size: -
D: TRBD1
CDR3: CASSWGQAYYEQYF
DNA: TGCGCCAGCAGCTGGGGACAGGCCTACTACGAGCAGTACTTC

V: TRBV29-1
length: 12
J: TRBJ2-7
size: -
D: -
CDR3: CSVKVQSYEQYF
DNA: TGCAGCGTTAAGGTACAGTCCTACGAGCAGTACTTC

V: TRBV1
length: 17
J: TRBJ2-1
size: -
D: -
CDR3: CTSRDHPRRAGAHEQFF
DNA: TGCACCAGCAGGGACCATCCTCGCCGAGCGGGAGCACATGAGCAGTTCTTC

V: TRBV6-5
length: 15
J: TRBJ1-2
size: -
D: -
CDR3: CASSYSPTDPNGYTF
DNA: TGTGCCAGCAGTTACTCACCGACAGATCCGAATGGCTACACCTTC

V: TRBV5-1
length: 13
J: TRBJ2-1
size: -
D: TRBD2
CDR3: CASSPIAGNEQFF
DNA: TGCGCCAGCAGCCCAATAGCGGGCAATGAGCAGTTCTTC